Listed below are T cell receptor beta chains from one sample, sequenced in a study of vaccination effects on CD4 cells after COVID-19. Sequencing was performed with immunoSEQ multiplex PCR; in TCRdb, only in-frame clones are kept and a portion is missing. The sample shows 50,000 to 70,000 clones, 70% to 85% of them seen only once. For these TCRs, the target antigens are not known. Material: CD4+ T cells from PBMCs cultured without peptide, obtained before COVID-19 vaccination. The receptors derive from a human donor who had a prior SARS-CoV-2 infection. Each CDR3 is given with its conserved first and last residue. A D gene is named only where the DNA matches it firmly. Expanded clones are given a class, and other clones once, few, many or no size at all.

few,TRBD2,TRBV19,TRBJ2-7,CASSRTSGAISYEQYF,TGTGCCAGTAGTAGGACTAGCGGGGCCATCTCCTACGAGCAGTACTTC
once,TRBD2,TRBV11-2,TRBJ2-5,CASSFSGGETQYF,TGTGCCAGCAGCTTTAGCGGGGGGGAGACCCAGTACTTC
few,TRBD1,TRBV5-1,TRBJ1-5,CASSLGTGGSNQPQHF,TGCGCCAGCAGCTTGGGGACAGGGGGAAGCAATCAGCCCCAGCATTTT
-,TRBD1,TRBV11-2,TRBJ2-1,CASSLRDSLNEQFF,TGTGCCAGCAGCTTACGGGACAGTCTGAATGAGCAGTTCTTC
once,-,TRBV24-1,TRBJ2-1,CATSDLRWSNEQFF,TGTGCCACCAGTGATTTGCGATGGAGCAATGAGCAGTTCTTC
-,-,TRBV6-5,TRBJ2-7,CASGDYEQYF,TGTGCCAGCGGGGACTACGAGCAGTACTTC
-,-,TRBV20-1,TRBJ1-2,CSASREDYGYTF,TGCAGTGCTAGTCGGGAAGACTATGGCTACACCTTC
few,-,TRBV4-2,TRBJ2-1,CASSQEDMIGTEQFF,TGTGCCAGCAGCCAAGAAGATATGATAGGGACAGAGCAGTTCTTC
few,TRBD2,TRBV5-6,TRBJ2-1,CASSNGLAGVAEQFF,TGTGCCAGCAGCAATGGACTAGCGGGAGTTGCTGAGCAGTTCTTC
once,TRBD2,TRBV7-2,TRBJ2-1,CASSPQTSSPPNEQFF,TGTGCCAGCAGCCCTCAGACTAGCTCTCCACCGAATGAGCAGTTCTTC
few,-,TRBV7-6,TRBJ2-1,CASSRGGQGNNEQFF,TGTGCCAGCAGCCGGGGTGGGCAGGGTAACAATGAGCAGTTCTTC
-,TRBD2,TRBV5-1,TRBJ2-1,CASSLDTSGQNNEQFF,TGCGCCAGCAGCTTGGATACTAGCGGGCAAAACAATGAGCAGTTCTTC
-,-,TRBV7-6,TRBJ1-3,CASSLGAGWGNTIYF,TGTGCCAGCAGCTTAGGTGCCGGTTGGGGAAACACCATATATTTT
few,TRBD2,TRBV6-1,TRBJ2-1,CASSVEGRGYYNEQFF,TGTGCCAGCAGTGTCGAAGGGAGGGGTTACTACAATGAGCAGTTCTTC
-,TRBD2,TRBV11-3,TRBJ2-7,CASSLVPIGLAGYEQYF,TGTGCCAGCAGCTTAGTCCCAATTGGACTAGCGGGTTACGAGCAGTACTTC
-,TRBD2,TRBV4-1,TRBJ2-1,CASSPVIASGRIAQFF,TGCGCCAGCAGCCCTGTGATTGCTAGCGGGAGGATTGCGCAGTTCTTC
-,TRBD2,TRBV6-2/TRBV6-3,TRBJ2-1,CASSLRLAGSYEQFF,TGTGCCAGCAGTTTAAGACTAGCGGGCTCGTATGAGCAGTTCTTC
-,-,TRBV30,TRBJ1-1,CAWSVLLQINTEAFF,TGTGCCTGGAGTGTACTTCTCCAGATAAACACTGAAGCTTTCTTT
-,-,TRBV18,TRBJ2-5,CASSPTGWGREETQYF,TGTGCCAGCTCACCGACTGGCTGGGGCAGGGAAGAGACCCAGTACTTC
-,-,TRBV9,TRBJ2-7,CASSVDDGSSYEQYF,TGTGCCAGCAGCGTAGACGACGGGAGCTCCTACGAGCAGTACTTC
-,-,TRBV7-9,TRBJ1-1,CASSLEFLNTEAFF,TGTGCCAGCAGCTTAGAGTTCTTGAACACTGAAGCTTTCTTT
once,-,TRBV6-2/TRBV6-3,TRBJ2-3,CASSPPPWWGDLLTDTQYF,TGTGCCAGCAGTCCACCCCCGTGGTGGGGGGATCTCCTCACAGATACGCAGTATTTT
once,-,TRBV19,TRBJ1-5,CASTVQGRNQPQHF,TGTGCCAGCACCGTTCAGGGACGCAATCAGCCCCAGCATTTT
-,TRBD1,TRBV5-1,TRBJ2-7,CASSLQTGGNFYEQYF,TGCGCCAGCAGCCTCCAGACAGGGGGTAATTTCTACGAGCAGTACTTC
-,-,TRBV6-1,TRBJ1-1,CASSETGGDTEAFF,TGTGCCAGCAGTGAAACTGGGGGGGACACTGAAGCTTTCTTT
-,-,TRBV10-3,TRBJ2-7,CAISASSYEQYF,TGTGCCATCAGCGCGAGCTCCTACGAGCAGTACTTC
few,TRBD1,TRBV5-4,TRBJ2-3,CASSFRGGRDTQYF,TGTGCCAGCAGCTTCCGAGGGGGCAGAGATACGCAGTATTTT
-,-,TRBV4-2,TRBJ2-7,CASSQGGYEQYF,TGTGCCAGCAGCCAAGGAGGCTACGAGCAGTACTTC
once,TRBD1,TRBV27,TRBJ1-4,CASSWSQGGGLFF,TGTGCCAGCAGTTGGTCACAGGGGGGTGGACTGTTTTTT